This record concerns one T cell receptor beta chain sequence. This clonotype was seen many times. The specificity of this receptor is unknown. No much larger clone is present one base from it, and per-base qualities are unavailable. Primary CD8+ T cells were enriched with magnetic beads using the Miltenyi CD8+ T cell Isolation Kit. Before RNA extraction, CD3+TCRalphabeta+CD8 single positive T cells from both organoids and thymus were sorted by FACS. For each sample, total RNA was purified from approximately 40,000 to 200,000 sorted cells using the RNeasy Micro kit, and RNA quality was assessed on an Agilent RNA 6000 Nano chip. Thymic fragments were dissected, disrupted by pipetting and filtered through a 70 um strainer so that thymocytes were released. The entry originates in a study of T cells generated in artificial thymic organoids (dated by TCRdb to 2016 to 2017). Background for the entire study: In some experiments, thymic T cells were further FACS-purified to deplete CD4 immature single positive or double positive precursors. The TCR alpha and beta CDR3 repertoires of CD8 single positive T cells derived from in vitro artificial thymic organoids were compared with those of thymic and peripheral blood naive CD8 T cells. Displayed repertoire sequencing data were described as representative of three independent experiments. Overall results and qualifications from the work: Organoid-derived CD8 single positive T cells showed physiological TCR clonotype diversity comparable to thymic and blood naive CD8 T cells.

CDR3 length: 16 amino acids, cysteine to phenylalanine. The read is trimmed to its CDR3 DNA, 48 bases read in frame from base 1. A distance of 15 bases separates the germline ends of V and J, which lose 1 base and 5 bases respectively. The germline V gene supplies CDR1 SGHVS and CDR2 FNYEAQ. TCRalpha and TCRbeta libraries were amplified separately by semi-nested PCR with Advantage 2 and reverse primers in the TRAC or TRBC constant regions. The amount of total RNA going into first-strand cDNA synthesis ranged between about 3.5 and 550 ng. The TCR cDNA libraries were generated by 5'-RACE using the SMARTer PCR cDNA Synthesis kit, with a poly-dT primer driving first-strand synthesis. The semi-nested reverse primers in the constant regions carried 5-nucleotide sample-specific barcodes, and the PCR products were cleaned up with the Zymo DNA Clean and Concentrator-5 kit. As many as ten barcoded samples were combined into a pool, ligated to Illumina adaptors, and sequenced on an Illumina MiSeq as 2 x 150 bp paired-end reads. Regarding the original processing steps: Demultiplexed reads were aligned with BLAT to a custom library of all human TRAV, TRAJ, TRBV, TRBD and TRBJ combinations from IMGT. The best BLAT hits were picked using pslCDnaFilter (-maxAligns=1, -ignoreIntrons), and custom Perl scripts were used to calculate clonotype frequencies. TCRdb's own reprocessing of the public reads used fastp at Q25 and MiXCR and kept productive beta chains. Entries are consolidated by CDR3 protein sequence, retaining the most common genes and DNA. Clone size and V and J calls follow TCRdb, not the original study. Across this sample there are thousands of distinct CDR3 sequences, with around 18% seen only once. Jointly, the top ten make up almost 1.5% of the sample.

This TCR was recovered from a human donor who gave cord blood stem cells for thymic organoid culture, a cardiac surgery patient who gave postnatal thymus, or a blood donor (not recorded which). Recombination connected TRBV7-6 to TRBJ2-1; the D gene assignment is ambiguous. Sequenced input: naive CD8+ T cells from the thymus. The cell subset or site label corresponds to: CD3+TCRalphabeta+CD8SP T cells; for blood, CD45RO-CCR7+ naive CD8+ T cells. The DNA sequence follows: TGTGCCAGCAGCTTAGAGCCAAGGCCAAGGGACAATGAGCAGTTCTTC. Translated, this gives CASSLEPRPRDNEQFF.